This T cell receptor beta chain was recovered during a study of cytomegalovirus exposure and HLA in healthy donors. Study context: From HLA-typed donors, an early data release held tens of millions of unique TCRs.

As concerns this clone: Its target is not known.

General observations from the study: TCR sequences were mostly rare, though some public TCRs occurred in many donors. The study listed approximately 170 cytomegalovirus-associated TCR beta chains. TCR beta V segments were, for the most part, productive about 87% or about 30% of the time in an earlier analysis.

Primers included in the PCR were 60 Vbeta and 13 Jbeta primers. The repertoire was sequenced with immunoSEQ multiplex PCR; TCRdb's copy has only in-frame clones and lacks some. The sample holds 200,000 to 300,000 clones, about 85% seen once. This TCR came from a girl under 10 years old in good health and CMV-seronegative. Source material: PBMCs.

For the CDR3, the DNA is TGCAGCGGACAGGGGGGCACCGGGGAGCTGTTTTTT. Amino acid sequence: CSGQGGTGELFF. The J gene is TRBJ2-2, the V gene TRBV29-1; TRBD1 matches 9 bases. V shed 7 bases and J 4 bases; nucleotides not matched to a gene: 1. This CDR3 is 12 amino acids long. The V gene's germline CDR1 is SQVTM and CDR2 ANQGSEA.